The next 10 T cell receptor beta chains were all read from a single sample in a study of lymphopenia after photon versus proton radiotherapy. Sequencing used immunoSEQ multiplex PCR; TCRdb keeps in-frame clones, though not all of them. The table lists almost 30,000 clones, roughly 89% of them singletons, with over 45% in the top ten. The sequencing here drew on peripheral blood, taken from a patient treated with proton-based radiotherapy. The receptors derive from a woman aged 55-69 years with cholangiocarcinoma. Some clones in this sample may be carry-over from other donors' samples.

This clone was observed a handful of times. This chain uses TRBV10-3 with TRBJ1-2; D is ambiguous. CDR1 and CDR2 from the germline V gene are ENHRY and SYGVKD. With 3 bases removed from V and 3 bases from J, the gap between germline ends came to 8 bases. The CDR3 length is 13 residues. The CDR3 is CAISETADYGYTF. The DNA of the CDR3 is TGTGCCATCAGTGAAACGGCGGACTATGGCTACACCTTC.

V usage is TRBV7-9 and J usage is TRBJ2-1, with TRBD1 identical over 9 bases. The CDR3 contains 14 residues. Germline loops: CDR1 SEHNR, CDR2 FQNEAQ (reference sequence). Trimming cost V 5 bases and J 6 bases; bases outside gene matches: 5. The CDR3 reads CASSLGTGFNEQFF. The CDR3 nucleotides are TGTGCCAGCAGCCTCGGGACAGGGTTCAATGAGCAGTTCTTC.

The rearrangement links TRBV7-2 to TRBJ1-1; 11 bases match TRBD1. The CDR3 contains 15 residues. Per germline, CDR1 SGHTA and CDR2 FQGNSA. V lost 2 bases to trimming and J lost 5 bases; unmatched junction nucleotides: 4. CDR3 residues: CASSLTGTGGTEAFF. Written as DNA, the CDR3 is TGTGCCAGCAGCTTAACCGGGACAGGGGGTACTGAAGCTTTCTTT.

The chain is built from TRBV2 and TRBJ2-3, with D unresolved. This CDR3 region has 12 residues. V lost 5 bases and J lost 6, with 9 bases in between. The germline V gene encodes CDR1 SNHLY and CDR2 FYNNEI. CDR3 protein: CASSSWPDTQYF. Written as DNA, the CDR3 is TGTGCCAGCAGTTCCTGGCCGGATACGCAGTATTTT.

V is TRBV11-3 and J is TRBJ2-1; 14 bases fit TRBD2. J lost 6 bases, V lost 4 bases, and 2 bases had no gene match. The CDR3 contains 15 residues. Looked up from germline, CDR1 is SGHNT and CDR2 is YENEEA. The CDR3 region is CASSSGTSGSNEQFF. Written as DNA, the CDR3 is TGTGCCAGCAGCTCCGGGACTAGCGGGAGCAATGAGCAGTTCTTC.

The V and J genes are TRBV5-1 and TRBJ2-5; 8 nucleotides line up with TRBD1. The junction had 4 bases not matched to a gene; V was cut back by 4 bases and J by 2 bases. CDR3 length: 14 amino acids. The germline V gene encodes CDR1 SGHRS and CDR2 YFSETQ. In DNA form, the CDR3 reads TGCGCCAGCAGCACTACAGGGGGTCAAGAGACCCAGTACTTC. Translated, it gives CASSTTGGQETQYF.

Comments on this clone: This likely came from a read error, as a far larger clone is one base away. This chain connects TRBV9 to TRBJ2-1; D gene uncertain. Trimming pared 3 bases from V and 6 bases from J, leaving 4 bases between. There are 11 residues in the CDR3. CDR1 is SGDLS, CDR2 YYNGEE, per germline. The CDR3 reads CASSGSNEQFF. Written as DNA, the CDR3 is TGTGCCAGCAGCGGGAGCAATGAGCAGTTCTTC.

This clone was found once. The V call is TRBV18, the J call TRBJ2-7; D possibly corresponds to TRBD2 (5 bases). The V end lost 3 bases, the J end lost 2 bases, and 11 bases lay between the germline ends. Germline V gene data show CDR1 as KGHSH and CDR2 as LQKENI. The CDR3 has 14 residues. The CDR3 region is CASSPLRDPYEQYF. CDR3 DNA: TGTGCCAGCTCACCCCTTCGGGATCCCTACGAGCAGTACTTC.

The V and J genes are TRBV21-1 and TRBJ2-3; TRBD2, the table's D call, was not compared with the DNA. TRBV21-1 is marked as a pseudogene. The CDR3 totals 20 residues. The CDR3 DNA is TGTGCCAGCAGCACGGCCGCAGGGGGCGGGGGACTAGCGGGATTATATACGCAGTATTTT. This encodes CASSTAAGGGGLAGLYTQYF.

This clone was counted a single time. This chain links TRBV27 with TRBJ1-1; weak D call: TRBD1 (6 bases). Germline V gene lookup returns CDR1 MNHEY and CDR2 SMNVEV (reference sequence). The ends were cut back, 3 bases at V and 5 bases at J, with 16 bases in the middle. The CDR3 sequence is 15 residues long. CDR3 sequence (DNA): TGTGCCAGCAGTTTCAAGACAGGCTATAAGACTGAAGCTTTCTTT. Amino acid sequence: CASSFKTGYKTEAFF.